What follows are 30 T cell receptor beta chains derived from one specimen sequenced in a study of blood T cell repertoires in COVID-19 (dated by TCRdb to 2018 to 2021). Receptor amplification or capture employed the immunoSEQ multiplex PCR assay. The table comes from immuneACCESS by way of TCRdb, which keeps in-frame sequences with V and J called. Part of the clones is missing from these tables; in studies checked, under half for an unresolved V gene and the rest for unknown reasons. Within this sample are over 150,000 clones, with 70% to 80% of them counted one time only. The ten largest clones capture roughly a sixth of the sample. Sample: PBMCs or T cells enriched from blood (not recorded which). The receptors here all came from a woman aged 50 to 60 who had recovered from COVID-19.

The rearrangement joins TRBV7-2 to TRBJ1-1; D remains ambiguous. V was clipped by 1 base and J by 2 bases, with 11 bases between them. There are 15 residues in the CDR3. CDR1 and CDR2 from the germline V gene are SGHTA and FQGNSA. In nucleotides, the CDR3 is TGTGCCAGCAGCTTAGTTCCGGGTATAAACACTGAAGCTTTCTTT. Its protein is CASSLVPGINTEAFF.

V and J are TRBV7-9 and TRBJ2-1; no reliable D call. V was trimmed by 8 bases and J by 9 bases, leaving 5 bases between them. Germline loops: CDR1 SEHNR, CDR2 FQNEAQ (reference sequence). This CDR3 is built from 9 residues. CDR3 sequence: CASRSEQFF. CDR3 nucleotides: TGTGCCAGCCGGAGTGAGCAGTTCTTC.

The rearrangement uses TRBV30 and TRBJ1-2; 7 bases agree with TRBD1. With V trimmed by 3 bases and J by 4 bases, 5 bases remained unmatched. The CDR3 runs 13 residues. Germline lookup yields CDR1 GTSNPN and CDR2 SVGIG (reference sequence). The CDR3 loop is CAWRQQGSYGYTF. Written as DNA, the CDR3 is TGTGCCTGGAGACAACAGGGGAGCTATGGCTACACCTTC.

The rearrangement links TRBV7-9 to TRBJ2-4; 8 bases are a match to TRBD1. With 5 bases clipped from V and 8 bases from J, the junction kept 11 bases outside the gene matches. The CDR3 sequence is 15 residues long. Germline V gene sequence: CDR1 SEHNR, CDR2 FQNEAQ (reference sequence). The CDR3 coding sequence is TGTGCCAGCAGCCCGGACAGGGATAGGGTTCACATTCAGTACTTC. Protein product: CASSPDRDRVHIQYF.

The genes are TRBV27 and TRBJ1-5; 9 nucleotides agree with TRBD1. Trimming took 6 bases from V and 11 from J; bases not matched to a gene: 14. The CDR3 sequence is 15 residues long. CDR1 MNHEY and CDR2 SMNVEV come from the germline V gene (reference sequence). For the CDR3, the DNA is TGTGCCAGCAGGCCCGGGACAGGGCTTACCTCGACCCAGCATTTT. This codes for CASRPGTGLTSTQHF.

This clone was observed a handful of times. The chain has TRBV12-3 or TRBV12-4 and TRBJ2-7; D is undetermined. The CDR3 length is 12 residues. Trimming pared 6 bases from V and 6 bases from J, leaving 12 bases between. The CDR3 nucleotides read TGTGCCAGCAGCTCTACGATTGGCGAGCAGTACTTC. Translated: CASSSTIGEQYF.

The genes are TRBV27 and TRBJ1-1; a possible D gene is TRBD1 (5 bases). This CDR3 is built from 16 residues. The V end was cut by 6 bases, the J end by 3 bases, with 20 bases between. The germline gives CDR1 MNHEY, CDR2 SMNVEV (reference sequence). The CDR3 reads CASSPVGQGRDTEAFF. CDR3 nucleotide sequence: TGTGCCAGCAGCCCCGTGGGGCAGGGTAGGGACACTGAAGCTTTCTTT.

This clone was recorded a few times. This chain connects TRBV18 to TRBJ2-5; D is perhaps TRBD2 (5 bases). V dropped 8 bases and J dropped 2 bases, with 12 bases sitting between them. The CDR3 loop spans 13 amino acids. Germline V CDR1 and CDR2: KGHSH, LQKENI. DNA of the CDR3: TGTGCCAGCGCTGTGAGGGAGCAAGAGACCCAGTACTTC. Its translation is CASAVREQETQYF.

This clone was seen only a few times. The rearrangement uses TRBV30 and TRBJ2-7, with 8 nucleotides matching TRBD1. The CDR3 spans 13 residues. The J segment lost 3 bases and the V segment lost 2 bases, leaving 3 bases of the junction unmatched. In germline, CDR1 is GTSNPN, CDR2 SVGIG (reference sequence). The CDR3 DNA is TGTGCCTGGAGTCCAGGGACAGGCTACGAGCAGTACTTC. This codes for CAWSPGTGYEQYF.

The chain combines TRBV10-3 with TRBJ1-1, with 9 bases lining up with TRBD1. CDR1 is ENHRY and CDR2 is SYGVKD in the germline V gene. The CDR3 consists of 12 residues. Trimming cost V 5 bases and J 6 bases; bases outside gene matches: 1. DNA of the CDR3: TGTGCCATCAGTCGGGACAGGGCTGAAGCTTTCTTT. It translates to CAISRDRAEAFF.

This sequence joins TRBV5-8 and TRBJ2-7; D is perhaps TRBD2 (5 bases). The ends were cut back, 1 base at V and 7 bases at J, with 9 bases in the middle. Germline V gene lookup returns CDR1 SGHTS and CDR2 YDEGEE. The CDR3 totals 12 residues. The CDR3: CASSLTRREQYF. The DNA of the CDR3 is TGTGCCAGCAGCTTGACTAGAAGGGAGCAGTACTTC.

The chain has TRBV28 and TRBJ2-2; 8 bases are shared with TRBD2. The CDR3 spans 16 residues. J lost 4 bases, V lost 4 bases, and 8 bases had no gene match. CDR1 is MDHEN, CDR2 SYDVKM, per germline. The CDR3 DNA follows: TGTGCCAGCAGTTCAGGAGCAGCGGGAGCCACCGGGGAGCTGTTTTTT. Translated: CASSSGAAGATGELFF.

This sequence joins TRBV2 and TRBJ2-5; the match to TRBD2 covers 8 bases. CDR1 SNHLY and CDR2 FYNNEI come from the germline V gene. The CDR3 is 16 residues long. V was pared by 6 bases and J by 1 base, with 10 bases of the junction left unmatched. CDR3 region: CASSALAGSSQETQYF. CDR3 nucleotide sequence: TGTGCCAGCAGCGCCTTAGCGGGGAGCTCCCAAGAGACCCAGTACTTC.

This chain connects TRBV7-2 to TRBJ1-4; 8 nucleotides match TRBD1. This CDR3 region has 16 residues. V lost 3 bases to trimming and J lost 0 bases; unmatched junction nucleotides: 3. Per germline, CDR1 SGHTA and CDR2 FQGNSA. CDR3 sequence (DNA): TGTGCCAGCAGCTTCCTACAGGGGGCAACTAATGAAAAACTGTTTTTT. Its translation is CASSFLQGATNEKLFF. The full variable domain, completed using reference TRBV7-2 and TRBJ1-4, is GAGVSQSPSNKVTEKGKDVELRCDPISGHTALYWYRQSLGQGLEFLIYFQGNSAPDKSGLPSDRFSAERTGGSVSTLTIQRTQQEDSAVYLCASSFLQGATNEKLFFGSGTQLSVL.

This sequence joins TRBV7-9 and TRBJ2-7; 7 positions agree with TRBD1. The V segment lost 7 bases and the J segment 4 bases; nucleotides outside the gene matches: 7. The CDR3 extends over 13 amino acids. CDR1 and CDR2 from the germline V gene are SEHNR and FQNEAQ (reference sequence). CDR3 in DNA: TGTGCCAGCACACCCAGGGGGTTGTACGAGCAGTACTTC. Protein: CASTPRGLYEQYF.

The rearrangement links TRBV20-1 to TRBJ1-6, with 11 bases fitting TRBD1. Per the germline V gene, CDR1 is DFQATT and CDR2 is SNEGSKA (reference sequence). The CDR3 totals 17 residues. Germline trimming cut 3 bases from V and 7 bases from J; bases unmatched to any gene: 11. CDR3 residues: CSASNLVGTGGNSPLHF. The CDR3 DNA is TGCAGTGCTAGTAACCTGGTCGGGACAGGGGGGAATTCACCCCTCCACTTT.

This CDR3 is CASSYDSGRRTDTQYF. In DNA form, the CDR3 reads TGTGCCAGCAGTTACGATAGCGGGAGGCGCACAGATACGCAGTATTTT. The rearrangement joins TRBV6-5 to TRBJ2-3; 10 nucleotides align to TRBD2. This CDR3 region has 16 residues. The V and J ends lost 2 bases and 1 base, in that order; junction bases with no gene match: 3. Germline V CDR1 and CDR2: MNHEY, SVGAGI.

V is TRBV4-2 and J is TRBJ2-3; the match to TRBD2 covers 13 bases. The junction had 6 bases not matched to a gene; V was cut back by 1 base and J by 2 bases. This CDR3 contains 18 residues. The V gene's germline CDR1 is LGHNA and CDR2 YNFKEQ. CDR3 bases: TGTGCCAGCAGCCAAGGGGGGACTAGCGGGACATTCACAGATACGCAGTATTTT. Translated, it gives CASSQGGTSGTFTDTQYF.

The chain combines TRBV19 with TRBJ2-7; 7 bases match TRBD1. There are 14 residues in the CDR3. V shed 4 bases and J 2 bases; nucleotides not matched to a gene: 5. Germline-derived CDR1 and CDR2 are LNHDA and SQIVND (reference sequence). The CDR3 DNA follows: TGTGCCAGTAGTACCCGGACAGGTCCCTACGAGCAGTACTTC. It codes for CASSTRTGPYEQYF.

This clone occurred once. The chain's CDR3 is CASSPGTGRSGNTIYF. CDR3 sequence (DNA): TGTGCCAGCTCACCAGGGACAGGGCGCTCTGGAAACACCATATATTTT. The V call is TRBV18, the J call TRBJ1-3; 9 nucleotides line up with TRBD1. Germline assignment: CDR1 KGHSH and CDR2 LQKENI. V lost 2 bases, J lost 0 bases, and 2 bases stayed unmatched. The CDR3 extends over 16 amino acids.

The CDR3 is CASSRTGGTGELFF. For the CDR3, the DNA is TGTGCCAGCAGCCGTACAGGGGGCACCGGGGAGCTGTTTTTT. The V call is TRBV3-1 (or the pseudogene TRBV3-2), the J call TRBJ2-2, with TRBD1 matching over 8 bases. Germline CDR1 is LGHDT and CDR2 is YNNKEL (reference sequence). The CDR3 loop spans 14 amino acids. V lost 4 bases, J lost 4 bases, and 2 bases stayed unmatched.

This chain links TRBV24-1 with TRBJ2-2; 11 nucleotides line up with TRBD2. CDR1 and CDR2 (germline): KGHDR, SFDVKD. V shed 6 bases and J 6 bases; nucleotides not matched to a gene: 5. This CDR3 spans 15 amino acids. CDR3 loop: CATSTSGSLAGELFF. The DNA of the CDR3 is TGTGCCACCAGTACTAGCGGGAGTTTGGCCGGGGAGCTGTTTTTT.

This chain uses TRBV6-6 with TRBJ1-2; possibly TRBD1 for D (5 bases). CDR1 and CDR2 from the germline V gene are MNHNY and SVGAGI (reference sequence). V was cut by 3 bases and J by 4 bases, with 18 bases left in between. This CDR3 comprises 16 residues. CDR3 loop: CASSYSSGIEAYGYTF. The CDR3 nucleotides read TGTGCCAGCAGTTATAGCTCAGGGATAGAAGCCTATGGCTACACCTTC.

V and J are TRBV29-1 and TRBJ2-1; weak D call: TRBD2 (6 bases). Germline V gene lookup returns CDR1 SQVTM and CDR2 ANQGSEA. The CDR3 consists of 12 residues. The germline V and J ends were trimmed by 7 bases and 4 bases, with 11 bases remaining between them. The CDR3 region is CSGSSGYNEQFF. The CDR3 nucleotides are TGCAGCGGGAGTAGCGGATACAATGAGCAGTTCTTC.

J is TRBJ1-5 and V is TRBV7-8; TRBD1 is a possible D gene (6 bases). CDR3 size: 13 residues. The germline V and J ends were trimmed by 3 bases and 4 bases, with 7 bases remaining between them. Germline V gene data show CDR1 as SGHVS and CDR2 as FQNEAQ. CDR3 in DNA: TGTGCCAGCAGCTTCGGACAGAATCAGCCCCAGCATTTT. Protein: CASSFGQNQPQHF.

The chain is built from TRBV12-3 or TRBV12-4 and TRBJ1-4; D unclear. V gave up 3 bases and J gave up 7 bases, with 9 bases separating them. The CDR3 extends over 13 amino acids. CDR3 nucleotides: TGTGCCAGCAGTTTCGGGGAGGGTGAAAAACTGTTTTTT. It encodes CASSFGEGEKLFF.

The gene calls are TRBV10-3 and TRBJ1-1; 10 bases line up with TRBD1. The germline CDR1 and CDR2 sequences are ENHRY and SYGVKD. V was clipped by 7 bases and J by 0 bases; unmatched bases: 14. This CDR3 comprises 18 residues. DNA for the CDR3: TGTGCCATCAAAGGACAGGGACAGGGGATCAACATGAACACTGAAGCTTTCTTT. Translated, it gives CAIKGQGQGINMNTEAFF.

The rearrangement links TRBV2 to TRBJ2-1; the match to TRBD1 covers 8 bases. The CDR3 has 14 amino acids. The V gene end was trimmed by 6 bases and the J gene end by 5 bases; junction bases not matched to a gene: 6. From germline, CDR1 is SNHLY and CDR2 FYNNEI. The CDR3 loop reads CASRKGQADNEQFF. The CDR3, as DNA: TGTGCCAGCAGGAAGGGACAGGCAGACAATGAGCAGTTCTTC.

The J gene is TRBJ2-3, the V gene TRBV3-1 (or the pseudogene TRBV3-2); D perhaps matches TRBD2 (7 bases). The CDR3 spans 16 residues. Germline-derived CDR1 and CDR2 are LGHDT and YNNKEL (reference sequence). Trimming took 2 bases from V and 2 from J, leaving 14 bases between them. The CDR3 loop reads CASSQRRGAATDTQYF. The CDR3 DNA sequence: TGTGCCAGCAGCCAACGACGGGGGGCGGCCACAGATACGCAGTATTTT.

The J gene is TRBJ1-1, the V gene TRBV18, with 7 bases matching TRBD1. The V and J ends lost 2 bases and 3 bases, in that order; junction bases with no gene match: 12. The CDR3 consists of 17 residues. Looked up from germline, CDR1 is KGHSH and CDR2 is LQKENI. The chain's CDR3 is CASSPLAQGSMDTEAFF. CDR3 coding DNA: TGTGCCAGCTCACCATTGGCACAGGGGAGTATGGACACTGAAGCTTTCTTT. The full variable domain, its missing parts supplied by reference TRBV18 and TRBJ1-1, is NAGVMQNPRHLVRRRGQEARLRCSPMKGHSHVYWYRQLPEEGLKFMVYLQKENIIDESGMPKERFSAEFPKEGPSILRIQQVVRGDSAAYFCASSPLAQGSMDTEAFFGQGTRLTVV.